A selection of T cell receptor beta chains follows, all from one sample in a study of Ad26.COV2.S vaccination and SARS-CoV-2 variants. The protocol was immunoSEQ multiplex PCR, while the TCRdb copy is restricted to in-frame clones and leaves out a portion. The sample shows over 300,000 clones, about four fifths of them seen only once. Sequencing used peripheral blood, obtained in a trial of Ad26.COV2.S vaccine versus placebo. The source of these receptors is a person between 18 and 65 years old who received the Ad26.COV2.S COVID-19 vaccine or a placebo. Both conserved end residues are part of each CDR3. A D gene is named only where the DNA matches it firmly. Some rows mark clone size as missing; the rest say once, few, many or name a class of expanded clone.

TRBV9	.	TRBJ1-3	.	TGTGCCAGCAGCGGGAGGGCAGGAAACACCATATATTTT	CASSGRAGNTIYF
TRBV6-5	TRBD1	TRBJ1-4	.	TGTGCCAGCAGTTCGACAGGGGGCCCTCATGAAAAACTGTTTTTT	CASSSTGGPHEKLFF
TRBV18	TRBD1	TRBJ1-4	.	TGTGCCAGCTCACCAGGTCAGGCGACAGGGATTGGTGAAAAACTGTTTTTT	CASSPGQATGIGEKLFF
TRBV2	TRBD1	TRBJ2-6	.	TGTGCCAGCAGAGGGGGCTCTTTCGGGGCCAACGTCCTGACTTTC	CASRGGSFGANVLTF
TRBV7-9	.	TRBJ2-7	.	TGTGCCAGCAGGGCAGGGGTTTTCGCCTCAGCGCAGTACTTC	CASRAGVFASAQYF
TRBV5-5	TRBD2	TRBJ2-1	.	TGTGCCAGCAGCTTGGTTAATATGTGGGCTAGCGGGAACAATGAGCAGTTCTTC	CASSLVNMWASGNNEQFF
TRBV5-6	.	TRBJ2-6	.	TGTGCCAGCAGCTTCAGGGGTCCTGGGGCCAACGTCCTGACTTTC	CASSFRGPGANVLTF
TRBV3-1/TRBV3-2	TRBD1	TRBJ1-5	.	TGTGCCAGCAGCCAAGGACAGGGACAGGGGTCGAGTCAGCCCCAGCATTTT	CASSQGQGQGSSQPQHF
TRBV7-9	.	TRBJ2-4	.	TGTGCCAGCAGCCGGTACAGGGATGCCAAAAACATTCAGTACTTC	CASSRYRDAKNIQYF
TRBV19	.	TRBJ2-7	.	TGTGCCAGTAGTCCAGAGGCAGGGGTAAGGTACGAGCAGTACTTC	CASSPEAGVRYEQYF
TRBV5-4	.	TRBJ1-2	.	TGTGCCAGCAGCTACCGGGCCGCCGGATCTTATGGCTACACCTTC	CASSYRAAGSYGYTF
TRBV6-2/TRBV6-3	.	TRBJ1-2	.	TGTGCCAGCAGCTCCTATCCCCGGGATGGCTACACCTTC	CASSSYPRDGYTF
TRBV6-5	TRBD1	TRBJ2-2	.	TGTGCCATCCGGCCCGGGACAGGGGTCCCCGGGGAGCTGTTTTTT	CAIRPGTGVPGELFF
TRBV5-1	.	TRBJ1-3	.	TGCGCCAGCAGCTTGGCGGGACACAGCTCTGGAAACACCATATATTTT	CASSLAGHSSGNTIYF
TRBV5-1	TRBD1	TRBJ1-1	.	TGCGCCAGCAGCCTATTGACAGGGGAAACCGAAGCTTTCTTT	CASSLLTGETEAFF
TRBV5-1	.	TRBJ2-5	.	TGCGCCAGCAGCTTGCAGGGGCAGCGTGAGACCCAGTACTTC	CASSLQGQRETQYF
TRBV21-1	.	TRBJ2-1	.	TGTGCCAGCAGCAGTCTCAAGGCTGGGGTAGGGAAGGAGTTCTTC	CASSSLKAGVGKEFF
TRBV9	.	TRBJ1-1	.	TGTGCCAGCAGCCAGGACAGATTGAACACTGAAGCTTTCTTT	CASSQDRLNTEAFF
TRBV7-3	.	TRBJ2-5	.	TGTGCCAGCAGCTTAAGGGGAGAGACCCAGTACTTC	CASSLRGETQYF
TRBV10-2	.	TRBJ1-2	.	TGCGCCAGCAGTGAGATCACAGGAGCCTATGGCTACACCTTC	CASSEITGAYGYTF
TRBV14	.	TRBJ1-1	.	TGTGCCAGCAGCCCTCTGGGGAAGGTGGACACTGAAGCTTTCTTT	CASSPLGKVDTEAFF
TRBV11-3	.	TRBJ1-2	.	TGTGCCAGCAACAATGGGGAGGAGGCTAACTATGGCTACACCTTC	CASNNGEEANYGYTF
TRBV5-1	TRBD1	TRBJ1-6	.	TGCGCCAGCAGCCAAACAGGGGTTCACCTCCACTTT	CASSQTGVHLHF
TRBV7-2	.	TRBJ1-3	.	TGTGCCAGCAGCTCCCGGGGAGGGCCCAGCTCTGGAAACACCATATATTTT	CASSSRGGPSSGNTIYF
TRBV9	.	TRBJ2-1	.	TGTGCCAGCAGCGTGCAGGGTGGAGGCTACAATGAGCAGTTCTTC	CASSVQGGGYNEQFF
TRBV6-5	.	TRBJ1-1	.	TGTGCCAGCAGTTTCGTTAAGGGCACTGAAGCTTTCTTT	CASSFVKGTEAFF
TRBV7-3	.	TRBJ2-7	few	TGTGCCAGCAGCTCTACAGGGTTGGGCGAGCAGTACTTC	CASSSTGLGEQYF
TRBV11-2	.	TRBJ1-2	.	TGTGCCAGCAGCTTAGGGGCTAACTATGGCTACACCTTC	CASSLGANYGYTF
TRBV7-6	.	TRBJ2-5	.	TGTGCCAGCAGCTTAGGGGTGACCCAGTACTTC	CASSLGVTQYF
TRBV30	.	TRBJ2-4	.	TGTGCCTGGAGTGTACGAGGGTGGGCTAGAAACATTCAGTACTTC	CAWSVRGWARNIQYF
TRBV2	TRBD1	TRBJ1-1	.	TGTGCCAGCAGACGACAGGGTTTGAACACTGAAGCTTTCTTT	CASRRQGLNTEAFF
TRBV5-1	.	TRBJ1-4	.	TGCGCCAGCAGCTTAGGCGGGAATGAAAAACTGTTTTTT	CASSLGGNEKLFF
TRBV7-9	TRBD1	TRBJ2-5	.	TGTGCCAGCAGTAACGGACAGGGGAGAATAGAGACCCAGTACTTC	CASSNGQGRIETQYF
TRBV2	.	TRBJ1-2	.	TGTGCCATCCCTACCCCCGGTGCTGGCTACACCTTC	CAIPTPGAGYTF
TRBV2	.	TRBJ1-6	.	TGTGCCAGCAGTGAACTTCTGTATTCACCCCTCCACTTT	CASSELLYSPLHF
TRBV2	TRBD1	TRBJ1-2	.	TGTGCCAGCACCCCGACAGGGGGGTATGGCTACACCTTC	CASTPTGGYGYTF
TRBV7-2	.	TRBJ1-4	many	TGTGCCAGCAGCGGGGGGGTAGCTAATGAAAAACTGTTTTTT	CASSGGVANEKLFF
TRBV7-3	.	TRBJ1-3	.	TGTGCCAGCAGCTTAATCCCAGGGACCGGCACCATATATTTT	CASSLIPGTGTIYF
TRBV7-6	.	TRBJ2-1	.	TGTGCCAGCAGCTTAGAGGGATTCTCCTACAATGAGCAGTTCTTC	CASSLEGFSYNEQFF
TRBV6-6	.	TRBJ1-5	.	TGTGCCAGCAGTTACTCGACAGGTTATAGCAATCAGCCCCAGCATTTT	CASSYSTGYSNQPQHF
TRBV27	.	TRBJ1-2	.	TGTGCCAGCAGTCCCGCCGGGACTGTCTATGGCTACACCTTC	CASSPAGTVYGYTF
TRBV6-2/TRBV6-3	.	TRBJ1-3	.	TGTGCCAGCAGTTACGGGCCGACAAGCTCTGGAAACACCATATATTTT	CASSYGPTSSGNTIYF
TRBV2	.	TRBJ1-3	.	TGTGCCAGCAGTCCTCGGGCGGAGGCTGGAAACACCATATATTTT	CASSPRAEAGNTIYF
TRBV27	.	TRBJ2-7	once	TGTGCCAGCAGACCACAAAGAATAGGCGAGCAGTACTTC	CASRPQRIGEQYF
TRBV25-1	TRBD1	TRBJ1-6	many	TGTGCCAGTACCCTGCAGGGGGCAGTTTCACCCCTCCACTTT	CASTLQGAVSPLHF
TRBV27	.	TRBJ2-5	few	TGTGCCAGCAGCCGAAACCAAGAGACCCAGTACTTC	CASSRNQETQYF
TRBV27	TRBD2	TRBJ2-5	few	TGTGCCAGCAGTCCAGATCCGGGACTAGGGTTCGGGGAGACCCAGTACTTC	CASSPDPGLGFGETQYF